The 31 T cell receptor beta chains presented below share a single source sample, sequenced in a study of cytomegalovirus exposure and HLA in healthy donors. This PCR relied on a set of 60 Vbeta primers and 13 Jbeta primers. Here immunoSEQ multiplex PCR was the method, and the copy in TCRdb shows in-frame clones only, minus some. The profile shows about 77,000 clones, about 79% of them singletons. The sequencing input was PBMCs. These receptors were collected from a man aged 40-49 years in good health and CMV-seronegative.

The rearrangement uses TRBV29-1 and TRBJ1-2, with a possible D match to TRBD1 (6 bases). Germline CDR1 and CDR2: SQVTM and ANQGSEA. The CDR3 contains 13 residues. With 0 bases removed from V and 3 bases from J, the gap between germline ends came to 8 bases. The CDR3: CSVEEYRDYGYTF. The CDR3 DNA sequence: TGCAGCGTTGAAGAGTACAGGGACTATGGCTACACCTTC. Based on the CDR3 plus reference TRBV29-1 and TRBJ1-2, the full variable domain is SAVISQKPSRDICQRGTSLTIQCQVDSQVTMMFWYRQQPGQSLTLIATANQGSEATYESGFVIDKFPISRPNLTFSTLTVSNMSPEDSSIYLCSVEEYRDYGYTFGSGTRLTVV.

This chain uses TRBV5-1 with TRBJ2-3; weak D call: TRBD1 (6 bases). Trimming took off 0 bases at V and 0 bases at J, with 11 bases between the two ends. Germline assignment: CDR1 SGHRS and CDR2 YFSETQ. There are 16 residues in the CDR3. Here the CDR3 reads CASSLDGTSSTDTQYF. DNA for the CDR3: TGCGCCAGCAGCTTGGATGGGACATCTAGCACAGATACGCAGTATTTT.

J is TRBJ1-1 and V is TRBV6-5; no firm D call. V lost 0 bases and J lost 1, with 9 bases in between. This CDR3 region has 15 residues. Germline V gene sequence: CDR1 MNHEY, CDR2 SVGAGI. The CDR3 here is CASSYSKRRNTEAFF. The CDR3 DNA reads TGTGCCAGCAGTTACTCGAAGAGAAGGAACACTGAAGCTTTCTTT.

This chain connects TRBV6-6 to TRBJ1-1; D gene ambiguous. Germline CDR1 is MNHNY and CDR2 is SVGAGI (reference sequence). With 6 bases removed from V and 2 bases from J, the gap between germline ends came to 10 bases. There are 13 residues in the CDR3. CDR3: CASRGVGNTEAFF. The CDR3 DNA sequence: TGTGCCAGCAGGGGCGTAGGTAACACTGAAGCTTTCTTT.

V usage is TRBV28 and J usage is TRBJ2-1; D not certain. From germline, CDR1 is MDHEN and CDR2 SYDVKM. The CDR3 spans 11 residues. The V end lost 4 bases, the J end lost 5 bases, and 3 bases lay between the germline ends. CDR3 coding DNA: TGTGCCAGCAGTTCGGACAATGAGCAGTTCTTC. Protein: CASSSDNEQFF.

The V call is TRBV18, the J call TRBJ1-2; D remains unclear. The CDR3 totals 15 residues. Trimming shortened V by 3 bases and J by 3 bases, and 14 bases separated the two germline ends. The germline CDR1 and CDR2 sequences are KGHSH and LQKENI. The CDR3 spells CASSPYSSLDYGYTF. The CDR3 DNA is TGTGCCAGCTCACCCTATTCGTCCCTTGACTATGGCTACACCTTC.

The J gene is TRBJ2-3, the V gene TRBV6-4; D perhaps matches TRBD2 (6 bases). The germline V gene encodes CDR1 MRHNA and CDR2 SNTAGT. There are 15 residues in the CDR3. V was cut by 5 bases and J by 2 bases, with 14 bases left in between. The DNA for the CDR3 is TGTGCCAGCAGTCCCATGGCGGGACCCACAGATACGCAGTATTTT. This encodes CASSPMAGPTDTQYF.

The rearrangement links TRBV6-1 to TRBJ2-2; no reliable D call. Germline CDR1 MNHNS, CDR2 SASEGT. This CDR3 has 14 residues. Trimming stripped 4 bases from V and 6 bases from J, with 12 bases between. Written as DNA, the CDR3 is TGTGCCAGCAGTGCGGAGACCATTCCCGGGGAGCTGTTTTTT. It translates to CASSAETIPGELFF.

This clone was counted once. The rearrangement links TRBV7-3 to TRBJ2-2; 8 nucleotides line up with TRBD1. Trimming took 6 bases from V and 5 from J; bases not matched to a gene: 8. Germline V gene data show CDR1 as SGHTA and CDR2 as FQGTGA. The CDR3 length is 15 residues. The CDR3 is CASRSGTGRTGELFF. As DNA, the CDR3 is TGTGCCAGCAGGTCTGGGACAGGACGGACCGGGGAGCTGTTTTTT.

The rearrangement links TRBV19 to TRBJ2-3; the match to TRBD2 covers 8 bases. This CDR3 contains 16 residues. Germline V CDR1 and CDR2: LNHDA, SQIVND (reference sequence). J was trimmed by 0 bases and V by 5 bases; bases with no gene match: 7. The CDR3 is CASSAASGGSTDTQYF. CDR3 DNA sequence: TGTGCCAGTAGTGCCGCGAGCGGGGGAAGCACAGATACGCAGTATTTT. The full variable domain, completed using reference TRBV19 and TRBJ2-3, is DGGITQSPKYLFRKEGQNVTLSCEQNLNHDAMYWYRQDPGQGLRLIYYSQIVNDFQKGDIAEGYSVSREKKESFPLTVTSAQKNPTAFYLCASSAASGGSTDTQYFGPGTRLTVL.

The rearrangement uses TRBV25-1 and TRBJ2-7; possible D gene TRBD2, 5 bases. The CDR3 sequence is 13 residues long. The V end lost 4 bases, the J end lost 7 bases, and 14 bases lay between the germline ends. Germline V gene lookup returns CDR1 MGHDK and CDR2 SYGVNS. CDR3 in amino acids: CASSVAAGSEQYF. CDR3 bases: TGTGCCAGCAGTGTAGCAGCTGGGAGTGAGCAGTACTTC.

The chain recombines TRBV4-1 with TRBJ2-1; 7 nucleotides match TRBD1. The CDR3 length is 12 residues. Germline CDR1 reads MGHRA; CDR2 reads YSYEKL. With 3 bases clipped from V and 8 bases from J, the junction kept 1 base outside the gene matches. The CDR3 is CASSQDRYEQFF. CDR3 bases: TGCGCCAGCAGCCAGGACAGGTATGAGCAGTTCTTC.

Concerning this clone: A junction boundary mismatches the germline segment, possibly from a read error. The CDR3 loop is CASTLGAQRGTDAQYF. In DNA, the CDR3 is TGTGCCAGCACCTTAGGGGCTCAGCGTGGCACAGATGCGCAGTATTTT. The chain uses TRBV28 and TRBJ2-3; D perhaps matches TRBD1 (5 bases). Per germline, CDR1 MDHEN and CDR2 SYDVKM. This CDR3 comprises 16 residues.

The chain has TRBV6-1 and TRBJ1-2; D is perhaps TRBD1 (5 bases). The CDR3 totals 10 residues. V was trimmed by 5 bases and J by 13 bases, leaving 11 bases between them. CDR1 is MNHNS and CDR2 is SASEGT in the germline V gene. The CDR3: CASSRQSLTF. The DNA for the CDR3 is TGTGCCAGCAGTCGACAGTCCCTCACCTTC.

This sequence joins TRBV28 and TRBJ1-5, with 7 bases matching TRBD1. V shed 3 bases, J shed 9 bases, and the junction held 2 bases outside the gene matches. The CDR3 runs to 12 residues. Germline V lookup: CDR1 MDHEN, CDR2 SYDVKM. The CDR3 loop reads CASSLRTGPQHF. The DNA of the CDR3 is TGTGCCAGCAGTTTGAGGACAGGGCCCCAGCATTTT.

The chain couples TRBV19 to TRBJ1-5; D is possibly TRBD1 (6 bases). CDR1 is LNHDA and CDR2 is SQIVND in the germline V gene (reference sequence). The CDR3 sequence is 14 residues long. V was clipped by 4 bases and J by 7 bases, with 14 bases between them. Here the CDR3 DNA reads TGTGCCAGTAGTACGGACAGTTTTTGGCAGCCCCAGCATTTT. This codes for CASSTDSFWQPQHF.

In this sample, this clone turned up a few times. The rearrangement joins TRBV5-8 to TRBJ1-5; possible D gene TRBD1, 6 bases. The length of the CDR3 is 15 residues. Germline V gene lookup returns CDR1 SGHTS and CDR2 YDEGEE. Trimming removed 4 bases at V and 9 bases at J, with 20 bases between. CDR3 DNA: TGTGCCAGCAGCGCAGGAACAGGGTCACGAGGGCCCCAGCATTTT. This encodes CASSAGTGSRGPQHF. The full variable domain, rest sourced from reference TRBV5-8 and TRBJ1-5, is EAGVTQSPTHLIKTRGQQATLRCSPISGHTSVYWYQQALGLGLQFLLWYDEGEERNRGNFPPRFSGRQFPNYSSELNVNALELEDSALYLCASSAGTGSRGPQHFGDGTRLSIL.

V gene TRBV6-5 combines with J gene TRBJ2-1; 13 positions agree with TRBD2. The CDR3 is 15 amino acids. The J segment lost 13 bases and the V segment lost 4 bases, leaving 10 bases of the junction unmatched. The germline V gene encodes CDR1 MNHEY and CDR2 SVGAGI. CDR3 in amino acids: CASSWEGLAGPHQFF. The CDR3 nucleotides are TGTGCCAGCAGTTGGGAGGGACTAGCGGGACCCCACCAGTTCTTC.

This clone was detected only once. This chain uses TRBV6-5 with TRBJ2-1, with D tentatively TRBD2 (6 bases). This CDR3 has 16 amino acids. The V end lost 0 bases, the J end lost 4 bases, and 13 bases lay between the germline ends. Germline V lookup: CDR1 MNHEY, CDR2 SVGAGI. CDR3 region: CASSYSGGGGYNEQFF. CDR3 nucleotides: TGTGCCAGCAGTTACTCCGGGGGAGGCGGGTACAATGAGCAGTTCTTC.

The chain combines TRBV19 with TRBJ2-7, with TRBD1 as a possible D gene (5 bases). Between the trimmed V and J ends, which lost 11 bases and 4 bases, there was a span of 21 bases. This CDR3 is 14 amino acids long. Germline CDR1 and CDR2: LNHDA and SQIVND (reference sequence). CDR3: CAANTAGIGYEQYF. CDR3 DNA sequence: TGTGCCGCCAACACGGCAGGGATTGGGTACGAGCAGTACTTC.

The table lists this clone with a count of one. V usage is TRBV2 and J usage is TRBJ2-1, with 7 bases fitting TRBD2. Germline CDR1 reads SNHLY; CDR2 reads FYNNEI. The V gene end was trimmed by 4 bases and the J gene end by 8 bases; junction bases not matched to a gene: 14. This CDR3 has 16 residues. Here the CDR3 DNA reads TGTGCCAGCAGTGGGGCCCGAGGCGGGAGAGGCGATGAGCAGTTCTTC. Encoded protein: CASSGARGGRGDEQFF.

The V gene is TRBV7-9, the J gene TRBJ2-1; 9 positions match TRBD2. CDR1 is SEHNR and CDR2 is FQNEAQ in the germline V gene (reference sequence). V shed 1 base and J 7 bases; nucleotides not matched to a gene: 8. The CDR3 totals 16 residues. In nucleotides, the CDR3 is TGTGCCAGCAGCTTAGGCGGTAGCGGGAGACGGAATGAGCAGTTCTTC. Translating gives CASSLGGSGRRNEQFF.

This chain connects TRBV27 to TRBJ2-7; TRBD1 matches 9 bases. V shed 6 bases, J shed 3 bases, and the junction held 6 bases outside the gene matches. Germline V gives CDR1 MNHEY, CDR2 SMNVEV (reference sequence). The CDR3 has 14 residues. The CDR3: CASSPRDRVYEQYF. The DNA of the CDR3 is TGTGCCAGCAGCCCCCGGGACAGGGTCTACGAGCAGTACTTC.

The CDR3 DNA sequence: TGTGCCAGCAGCTTGGTGGCAGTGCTTTACACCGGGGAGCTGTTTTTT. Its protein product is CASSLVAVLYTGELFF. This chain connects TRBV5-6 to TRBJ2-2; D remains ambiguous. The CDR3 covers 16 residues. Trimming took off 0 bases at V and 3 bases at J, with 12 bases between the two ends. CDR1 is SGHDT and CDR2 is YYEEEE in the germline V gene. Variable domain in full (rest from reference TRBV5-6 and TRBJ2-2): DAGVTQSPTHLIKTRGQQVTLRCSPKSGHDTVSWYQQALGQGPQFIFQYYEEEERQRGNFPDRFSGHQFPNYSSELNVNALLLGDSALYLCASSLVAVLYTGELFFGEGSRLTVL.

This rearrangement joins TRBV19 to TRBJ2-7; no clear D. This CDR3 region has 13 residues. In germline, CDR1 is LNHDA, CDR2 SQIVND (reference sequence). The V and J ends lost 2 bases and 4 bases respectively, with 9 bases between them. CDR3 region: CASSISYRYEQYF. For the CDR3, the DNA is TGTGCCAGTAGTATATCCTACCGTTACGAGCAGTACTTC.

The chain recombines TRBV25-1 with TRBJ1-2; maybe TRBD1 (6 bases). Germline CDR1 MGHDK, CDR2 SYGVNS. The V and J ends lost 2 bases and 8 bases respectively, with 21 bases between them. The CDR3 consists of 16 residues. CDR3 residues: CASSEPLTGFVEGYTF. The CDR3 DNA is TGTGCCAGCAGTGAACCTCTCACAGGGTTCGTTGAGGGCTACACCTTC.

The genes are TRBV29-1 and TRBJ2-2; D possibly corresponds to TRBD2 (6 bases). From germline, CDR1 is SQVTM and CDR2 ANQGSEA. V lost 7 bases and J lost 3, with 18 bases in between. This CDR3 region has 15 residues. CDR3 coding DNA: TGCAGCGCGGCCCCGGGGGTCGGTTACACCGGGGAGCTGTTTTTT. It yields the protein CSAAPGVGYTGELFF.

V gene TRBV9 combines with J gene TRBJ2-1, with TRBD2 identical over 7 bases. J was trimmed by 7 bases and V by 0 bases; bases with no gene match: 7. The length of the CDR3 is 15 residues. CDR1 and CDR2 (germline): SGDLS, YYNGEE. CDR3 in DNA: TGTGCCAGCAGCGTAGCTGCGGGAGAGCCGAATGAGCAGTTCTTC. Its translation is CASSVAAGEPNEQFF.

This chain uses TRBV5-1 with TRBJ2-1; 11 bases align to TRBD2. Trimming at V came to 0 bases and at J to 1 base, leaving 3 bases not matched to a gene. The CDR3 loop spans 17 amino acids. CDR1 SGHRS and CDR2 YFSETQ come from the germline V gene. The CDR3 spells CASSLALAGGSYNEQFF. The CDR3 DNA reads as TGCGCCAGCAGCTTGGCCCTAGCGGGAGGTTCCTACAATGAGCAGTTCTTC. The whole variable domain, filled in from reference TRBV5-1 and TRBJ2-1, reads KAGVTQTPRYLIKTRGQQVTLSCSPISGHRSVSWYQQTPGQGLQFLFEYFSETQRNKGNFPGRFSGRQFSNSRSEMNVSTLELGDSALYLCASSLALAGGSYNEQFFGPGTRLTVL.

The chain links TRBV19 to TRBJ2-7, with 8 bases fitting TRBD1. Germline trimming cut 3 bases from V and 3 bases from J; bases unmatched to any gene: 1. The CDR3 totals 13 residues. Germline V gene lookup returns CDR1 LNHDA and CDR2 SQIVND (reference sequence). The DNA for the CDR3 is TGTGCCAGTAGTATTGGACAGGGCTACGAGCAGTACTTC. Protein: CASSIGQGYEQYF.

The chain recombines TRBV7-2 with TRBJ2-1; D not resolved. Germline V gene data show CDR1 as SGHTA and CDR2 as FQGNSA. Trimming cost V 0 bases and J 7 bases, with 10 bases left between them. This CDR3 contains 14 residues. The CDR3 spells CASSLALVRNEQFF. CDR3 DNA sequence: TGTGCCAGCAGCTTAGCATTGGTGAGGAATGAGCAGTTCTTC.